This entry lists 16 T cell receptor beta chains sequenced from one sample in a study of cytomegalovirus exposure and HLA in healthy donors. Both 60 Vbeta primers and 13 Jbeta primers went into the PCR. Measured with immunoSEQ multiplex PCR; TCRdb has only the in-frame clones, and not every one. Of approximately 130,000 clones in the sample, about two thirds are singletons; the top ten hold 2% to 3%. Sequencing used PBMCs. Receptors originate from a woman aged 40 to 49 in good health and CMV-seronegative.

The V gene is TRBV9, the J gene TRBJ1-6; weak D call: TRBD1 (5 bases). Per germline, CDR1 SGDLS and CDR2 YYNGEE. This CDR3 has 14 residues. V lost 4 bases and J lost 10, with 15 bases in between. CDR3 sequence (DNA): TGTGCCAGCAGCCCACGGGGGGTTGAATCACCCCTCCACTTT. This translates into CASSPRGVESPLHF.

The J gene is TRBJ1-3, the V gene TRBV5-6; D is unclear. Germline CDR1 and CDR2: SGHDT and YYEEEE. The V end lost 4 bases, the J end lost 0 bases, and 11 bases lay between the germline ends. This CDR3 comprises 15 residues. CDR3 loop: CASSPQARSGNTIYF. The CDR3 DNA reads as TGTGCCAGCAGCCCCCAGGCCCGCTCTGGAAACACCATATATTTT.

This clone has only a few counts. The CDR3: CAAGGPSSYNEQFF. The CDR3 DNA reads TGTGCCGCGGGGGGCCCCTCCTCCTACAATGAGCAGTTCTTC. V and J are TRBV5-6 and TRBJ2-1; 8 bases match TRBD2. J gave up 0 bases and V 10 bases, and 6 bases lay outside the gene matches. This CDR3 comprises 14 residues. Germline CDR1 SGHDT, CDR2 YYEEEE. The full variable domain, with the rest looked up from reference TRBV5-6 and TRBJ2-1, is DAGVTQSPTHLIKTRGQQVTLRCSPKSGHDTVSWYQQALGQGPQFIFQYYEEEERQRGNFPDRFSGHQFPNYSSELNVNALLLGDSALYLCAAGGPSSYNEQFFGPGTRLTVL.

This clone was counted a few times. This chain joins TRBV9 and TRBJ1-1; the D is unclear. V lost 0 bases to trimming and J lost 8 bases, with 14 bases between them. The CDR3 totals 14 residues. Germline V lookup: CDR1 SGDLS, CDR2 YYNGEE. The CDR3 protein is CASSVGTVGGEAFF. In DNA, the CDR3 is TGTGCCAGCAGCGTAGGGACTGTGGGTGGAGAAGCTTTCTTT.

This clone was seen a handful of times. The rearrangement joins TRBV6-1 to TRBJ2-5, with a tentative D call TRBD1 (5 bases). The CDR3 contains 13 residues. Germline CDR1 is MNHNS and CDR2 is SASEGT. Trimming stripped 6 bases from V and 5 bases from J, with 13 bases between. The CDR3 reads CASSVDRWETQYF. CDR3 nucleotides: TGTGCCAGCAGCGTCGACAGATGGGAGACCCAGTACTTC.

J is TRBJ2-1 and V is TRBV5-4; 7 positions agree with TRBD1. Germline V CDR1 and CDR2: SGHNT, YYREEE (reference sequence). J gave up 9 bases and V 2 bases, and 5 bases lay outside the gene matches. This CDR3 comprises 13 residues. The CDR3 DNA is TGTGCCAGCAGCTTTAGGGGGCGAGGTGAGCAGTTCTTC. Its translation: CASSFRGRGEQFF.

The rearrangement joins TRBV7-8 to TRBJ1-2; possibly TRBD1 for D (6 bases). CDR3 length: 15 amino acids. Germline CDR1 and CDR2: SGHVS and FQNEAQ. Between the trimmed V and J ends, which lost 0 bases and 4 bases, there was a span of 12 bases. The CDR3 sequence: CASSLASGEAYGYTF. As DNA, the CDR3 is TGTGCCAGCAGCTTAGCATCAGGGGAAGCCTATGGCTACACCTTC.

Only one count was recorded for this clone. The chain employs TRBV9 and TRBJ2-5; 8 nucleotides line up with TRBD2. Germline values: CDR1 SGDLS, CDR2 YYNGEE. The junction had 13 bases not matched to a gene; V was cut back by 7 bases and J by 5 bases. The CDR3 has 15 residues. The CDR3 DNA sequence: TGTGCCAGCGGAAGGGCTAGCGGGTTGCGGGAGACCCAGTACTTC. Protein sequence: CASGRASGLRETQYF.

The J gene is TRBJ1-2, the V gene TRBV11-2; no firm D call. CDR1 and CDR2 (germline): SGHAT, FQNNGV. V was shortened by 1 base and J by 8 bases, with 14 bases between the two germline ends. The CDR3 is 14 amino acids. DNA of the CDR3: TGTGCCAGCAGCTTAGGGCAGTCCGGGGAGGGCTACACCTTC. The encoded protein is CASSLGQSGEGYTF.

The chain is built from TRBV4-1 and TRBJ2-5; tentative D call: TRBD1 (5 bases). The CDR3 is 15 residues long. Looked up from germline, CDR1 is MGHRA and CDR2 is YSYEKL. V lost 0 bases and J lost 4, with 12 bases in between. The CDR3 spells CASSQDPTDGETQYF. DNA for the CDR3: TGCGCCAGCAGCCAAGATCCGACAGACGGAGAGACCCAGTACTTC.

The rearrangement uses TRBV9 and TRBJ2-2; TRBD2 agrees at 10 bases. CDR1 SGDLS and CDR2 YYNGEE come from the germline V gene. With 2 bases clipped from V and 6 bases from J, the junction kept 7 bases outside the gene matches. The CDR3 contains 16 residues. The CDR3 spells CASSVGSGGMAGELFF. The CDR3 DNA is TGTGCCAGCAGCGTTGGTAGCGGGGGGATGGCCGGGGAGCTGTTTTTT.

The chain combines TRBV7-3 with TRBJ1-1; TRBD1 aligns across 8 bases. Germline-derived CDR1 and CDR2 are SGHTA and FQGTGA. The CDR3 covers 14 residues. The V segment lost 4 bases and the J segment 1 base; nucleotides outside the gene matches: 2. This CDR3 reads CASSSTGGNTEAFF. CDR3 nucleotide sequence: TGTGCCAGCAGCTCCACAGGGGGGAACACTGAAGCTTTCTTT.

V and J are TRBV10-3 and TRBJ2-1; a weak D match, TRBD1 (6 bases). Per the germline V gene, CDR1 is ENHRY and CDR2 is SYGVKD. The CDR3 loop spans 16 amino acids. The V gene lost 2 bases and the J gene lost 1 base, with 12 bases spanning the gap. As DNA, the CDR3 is TGTGCCATCAGTGAGGACACAGGGAGATCCTACAATGAGCAGTTCTTC. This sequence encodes CAISEDTGRSYNEQFF.

The CDR3, as DNA: TGTGCCAGCAGCTCCCAGGGGGCGCTGGGCAATTCACCCCTCCACTTT. Its translation: CASSSQGALGNSPLHF. V is TRBV9 and J is TRBJ1-6; 8 bases align to TRBD1. The germline V gene has CDR1 SGDLS and CDR2 YYNGEE. The CDR3 is 16 residues long. Trimming cost V 4 bases and J 7 bases; bases outside gene matches: 10.

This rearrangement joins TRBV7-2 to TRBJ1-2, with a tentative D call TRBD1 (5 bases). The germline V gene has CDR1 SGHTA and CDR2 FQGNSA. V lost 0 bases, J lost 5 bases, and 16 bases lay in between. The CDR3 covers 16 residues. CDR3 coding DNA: TGTGCCAGCAGCTTAGCGGGGGAGGGATTTGGGTATGGCTACACCTTC. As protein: CASSLAGEGFGYGYTF.

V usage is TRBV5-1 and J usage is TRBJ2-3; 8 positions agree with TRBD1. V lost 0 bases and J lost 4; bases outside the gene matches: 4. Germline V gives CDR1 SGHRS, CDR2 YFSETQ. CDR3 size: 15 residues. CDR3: CASSLVGRGPDTQYF. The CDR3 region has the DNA TGCGCCAGCAGCTTGGTGGGCAGGGGGCCAGATACGCAGTATTTT.